This passage covers 3 T cell receptor beta chains from one sample sequenced in a study of shared clonotypes between healthy human individuals. Assay used: immunoSEQ multiplex PCR; TCRdb lists only in-frame clones, some missing. Seen here are about 2.3 million clones, around 93% observed once, and the top ten hold 0.37%. Sequenced material: naive CD4+ T cells from PBMCs. The sample's subset: CD45RA+ positively selected. The receptors here all came from a man younger than 35 in good health. Some clones in this sample may be carry-over from other donors' samples.

The V and J genes are TRBV28 and TRBJ2-1, with 15 nucleotides matching TRBD2. Germline V gene data show CDR1 as MDHEN and CDR2 as SYDVKM. This CDR3 comprises 17 residues. The V and J ends lost 5 bases and 6 bases, in that order; junction bases with no gene match: 8. The CDR3, as DNA: TGTGCCAGCAGTCCCCGGACTAGCGGGAGGGCCATCAATGAGCAGTTCTTC. Translation: CASSPRTSGRAINEQFF.

The V gene is TRBV19, the J gene TRBJ1-1; TRBD1 matches at 8 bases. After removal of 8 bases from V and 5 bases from J, the junction contained 13 bases not matched to a gene. The CDR3 totals 15 residues. The V gene's germline CDR1 is LNHDA and CDR2 SQIVND (reference sequence). The chain's CDR3 is CASSTGGSGWTEAFF. The CDR3 DNA is TGTGCCAGTTCAACAGGGGGGAGCGGTTGGACTGAAGCTTTCTTT.

This clone is a singleton in its sample. This sequence joins TRBV5-8 and TRBJ2-1, with a weak D call TRBD1 (6 bases). This CDR3 region has 13 residues. From germline, CDR1 is SGHTS and CDR2 YDEGEE. V was shortened by 5 bases and J by 7 bases, with 13 bases between the two germline ends. Written as DNA, the CDR3 is TGTGCCAGCAGACAAAAGGGGGTAAATGAGCAGTTCTTC. This codes for CASRQKGVNEQFF.